Each of the 3 T cell receptor beta chains below was sequenced from the same sample in a study of neurological immune-mediated disorders. Each CDR3 protein is one row after TCRdb ran MiXCR on the 5' RACE reads. This table holds about 99,000 distinct CDR3 sequences, 11% found once. Time point reported: longitudinal time-point 3. Material for sequencing was PBMCs. The origin of the receptors is a female donor with HTLV-1-associated myelopathy (HAM/TSP).

This clonotype was seen at least ten times. The chain uses TRBV5-1 and TRBJ1-2; D call uncertain. CDR1 is SGHRS, CDR2 YFSETQ, per germline. The V end was cut by 0 bases, the J end by 2 bases, with 8 bases between. The CDR3 length is 14 residues. The CDR3 coding sequence is TGCGCCAGCAGCTTGGATCCGGGAAACTATGGCTACACCTTC. Its protein is CASSLDPGNYGYTF.

This clonotype was counted at least ten times. J is TRBJ1-1 and V is TRBV5-1; D might be TRBD1 (6 bases). This CDR3 has 13 amino acids. The V end was cut by 8 bases, the J end by 1 base, with 12 bases between. Germline assignment: CDR1 SGHRS and CDR2 YFSETQ. The CDR3 loop reads CASAGTPNTEAFF. In nucleotides, the CDR3 is TGCGCCAGTGCCGGGACACCGAACACTGAAGCTTTCTTT.

This clonotype was observed at least ten times. The genes are TRBV2 and TRBJ2-5, with TRBD1 as a possible D gene (6 bases). CDR3 size: 13 residues. Per the germline V gene, CDR1 is SNHLY and CDR2 is FYNNEI. V was shortened by 6 bases and J by 5 bases, with 13 bases between the two germline ends. CDR3 amino acids: CASRPTGRETQYF. The CDR3 DNA reads TGTGCCAGCAGGCCCACAGGGCGGGAGACCCAGTACTTC.